These 13 T cell receptor beta chains originate from one sample sequenced in a study of beta chain features in type 1 diabetes. Study-wide results and caveats: In every one of the four CD4+ subsets, TCRB CDR3s were moderately but significantly shorter in Type 1 diabetes patients.

What these receptors recognize is not known. Isolated RNA was reverse transcribed in full, so expressed TCRB transcripts were sequenced. Produced via immunoSEQ multiplex PCR; TCRdb's table is partial and in-frame only. The sample consists of under 850,000 clones, roughly an eighth of them appearing once. The sample taken for sequencing was naive CD4+ T cells from blood. The receptors derive from a young man with type 1 diabetes.

The chain uses TRBV7-2 and TRBJ1-5; D unclear. Trimming removed 0 bases at V and 7 bases at J, with 10 bases between. The CDR3 is 14 amino acids. Germline V gene sequence: CDR1 SGHTA, CDR2 FQGNSA. The CDR3 DNA is TGTGCCAGCAGCTTAGCGAAAGCGCCGCAGCCCCAGCATTTT. It translates to CASSLAKAPQPQHF.

This clone was seen more than once but under ten times. This chain uses TRBV6-5 with TRBJ1-2; 8 bases map to TRBD1. The V segment lost 0 bases and the J segment 4 bases; nucleotides outside the gene matches: 4. CDR3 length equals 15 residues. The germline V gene encodes CDR1 MNHEY and CDR2 SVGAGI. As DNA, the CDR3 is TGTGCCAGCAGTTACTCCTCCGGGACAGGCTATGGCTACACCTTC. Translating gives CASSYSSGTGYGYTF.

The chain combines TRBV7-9 with TRBJ1-4; no reliable D call. There are 13 residues in the CDR3. Germline CDR1 SEHNR, CDR2 FQNEAQ (reference sequence). V was clipped by 4 bases and J by 6 bases, with 9 bases between them. The CDR3 loop reads CASSYSADEKLFF. The CDR3 nucleotides are TGTGCCAGCAGCTACAGCGCGGATGAAAAACTGTTTTTT.

The rearrangement joins TRBV28 to TRBJ2-3; 9 bases agree with TRBD2. The CDR3 covers 17 residues. V lost 6 bases to trimming and J lost 2 bases; unmatched junction nucleotides: 12. Germline CDR1 MDHEN, CDR2 SYDVKM. CDR3 protein: CASSTVERGVPTDTQYF. DNA for the CDR3: TGTGCCAGCAGCACCGTAGAGCGGGGGGTGCCCACAGATACGCAGTATTTT.

This clone came up a few times. The genes are TRBV29-1 and TRBJ1-1; no clear D. The CDR3 extends over 14 amino acids. V was cut by 5 bases and J by 1 base, with 14 bases left in between. The germline CDR1 and CDR2 sequences are SQVTM and ANQGSEA. CDR3 residues: CSVPRWVENTEAFF. The CDR3 coding sequence is TGCAGCGTTCCCCGCTGGGTGGAGAACACTGAAGCTTTCTTT.

This chain joins TRBV7-9 and TRBJ1-5; the D gene is possibly TRBD1 (5 bases). This CDR3 comprises 16 residues. V was cut by 5 bases and J by 0 bases, with 14 bases left in between. The germline CDR1 and CDR2 sequences are SEHNR and FQNEAQ (reference sequence). The CDR3 coding sequence is TGTGCCAGCAGCCCCCTTGGGGCGGATAGCAATCAGCCCCAGCATTTT. Encoded protein: CASSPLGADSNQPQHF.

This clone was counted a few times. The chain recombines TRBV28 with TRBJ2-7, with D perhaps assigned TRBD1 or TRBD2 (5 bases each). The length of the CDR3 is 17 residues. Between the trimmed V and J ends, which lost 5 bases and 3 bases, there was a span of 23 bases. Germline CDR1 MDHEN, CDR2 SYDVKM. Here the CDR3 reads CASSLQFRRQGVYEQYF. Here the CDR3 DNA reads TGTGCCAGCAGTCTACAATTCCGGAGGCAGGGAGTCTACGAGCAGTACTTC.

V usage is TRBV15 and J usage is TRBJ2-1; 12 positions agree with TRBD2. Germline lookup yields CDR1 LNHNV and CDR2 YYDKDF (reference sequence). The CDR3 loop spans 16 amino acids. Trimming at V came to 0 bases and at J to 9 bases, leaving 6 bases not matched to a gene. The CDR3, as DNA: TGTGCCACCAGCAGAGATCTAGCGGGGGGGCCAGGTGAGCAGTTCTTC. This gives the protein CATSRDLAGGPGEQFF.

This clone was seen a handful of times. This chain uses TRBV5-1 with TRBJ2-7; TRBD1 matches at 8 bases. V lost 4 bases, J lost 4 bases, and 4 bases stayed unmatched. Germline-derived CDR1 and CDR2 are SGHRS and YFSETQ. The CDR3 contains 13 residues. CDR3 region: CASSQDREYEQYF. CDR3 DNA: TGCGCCAGCAGCCAGGACAGGGAGTACGAGCAGTACTTC.

This clone was picked up a small number of times. The chain employs TRBV30 and TRBJ2-3; the match to TRBD2 covers 11 bases. Germline CDR1 reads GTSNPN; CDR2 reads SVGIG (reference sequence). The CDR3 is made up of 14 amino acids. The V gene end was trimmed by 5 bases and the J gene end by 2 bases; junction bases not matched to a gene: 3. This CDR3 is CAWRTSGYTDTQYF. CDR3 nucleotides: TGTGCCTGGCGGACTAGCGGGTACACAGATACGCAGTATTTT.

This clone occurred a few times. The rearrangement uses TRBV11-2 and TRBJ2-1; D could derive from TRBD1 or TRBD2 (6 bases each). With 5 bases removed from V and 7 bases from J, the gap between germline ends came to 12 bases. The CDR3 spans 13 residues. CDR1 and CDR2 from the germline V gene are SGHAT and FQNNGV. In DNA, the CDR3 is TGTGCCAGCAGCCTCCCGGGGGCGAATGAGCAGTTCTTC. Its translation is CASSLPGANEQFF.

This clone was detected a few times. The V gene is TRBV10-3, the J gene TRBJ1-2, with 9 bases matching TRBD1. The CDR3 covers 13 residues. Trimming took 5 bases from V and 5 from J; bases not matched to a gene: 3. Germline values: CDR1 ENHRY, CDR2 SYGVKD. The CDR3 nucleotides are TGTGCCATCAGTACCGACAGGGGGTATGGCTACACCTTC. Translation gives CAISTDRGYGYTF.

The V and J genes are TRBV7-9 and TRBJ1-5, with a weak D call TRBD1 (5 bases). Germline CDR1 and CDR2: SEHNR and FQNEAQ (reference sequence). The CDR3 covers 14 residues. V lost 6 bases to trimming and J lost 1 base, with 10 bases between them. Written as DNA, the CDR3 is TGTGCCAGCAGTTATGCAGGGAGCAATCAGCCCCAGCATTTT. Translating gives CASSYAGSNQPQHF.